A single sample is the source of the 21 T cell receptor beta chains below, sequenced in a study of beta chain features in type 1 diabetes. cDNA synthesis used the whole RNA isolate, giving expressed TCRB sequences. Sequencing used immunoSEQ multiplex PCR; TCRdb keeps in-frame clones, though not all of them. The sample holds 250,000 to 350,000 clones; 13% to 15% are singletons and the top ten take under 8.5%. The sample comprised central memory CD4+ T cells from blood. The receptor source for this set is a man under 40 in good health.

This chain links TRBV7-2 with TRBJ2-3; possible D gene TRBD2, 5 bases. This CDR3 is built from 16 residues. V was shortened by 1 base and J by 6 bases, with 17 bases between the two germline ends. Per germline, CDR1 SGHTA and CDR2 FQGNSA. CDR3 nucleotides: TGTGCCAGCAGCTTAGAACTACCGGGCGGACTGGATACGCAGTATTTT. This codes for CASSLELPGGLDTQYF.

This chain joins TRBV5-8 and TRBJ1-5; TRBD1 matches 8 bases. The length of the CDR3 is 18 residues. J lost 2 bases, V lost 4 bases, and 14 bases had no gene match. CDR1 and CDR2 (germline): SGHTS, YDEGEE. The DNA of the CDR3 is TGTGCCAGCAGCGGAGGACAGGGTCGTGTATTTGGCAATCAGCCCCAGCATTTT. This codes for CASSGGQGRVFGNQPQHF.

The V and J genes are TRBV10-3 and TRBJ2-7, with 10 positions matching TRBD1. The CDR3 runs 13 residues. With 10 bases clipped from V and 5 bases from J, the junction kept 8 bases outside the gene matches. Germline V gene lookup returns CDR1 ENHRY and CDR2 SYGVKD. The CDR3 spells CASSRTGGNEQYV. The CDR3 coding sequence is TGTGCCAGCAGCCGGACAGGGGGAAACGAGCAGTACGTC.

The CDR3 DNA reads as TGTGCCAGCAGCTTCAGGGGGCTTGGGGCCAACGTCCTGACTTTC. Its translation is CASSFRGLGANVLTF. This chain links TRBV7-2 with TRBJ2-6, with 8 positions matching TRBD1. Germline V CDR1 and CDR2: SGHTA, FQGNSA. V was pared by 3 bases and J by 3 bases, with 1 base of the junction left unmatched. CDR3 length equals 15 residues.

This clone has a count of ten or more. The chain is built from TRBV7-8 and TRBJ1-3; D is unresolved. Trimming shortened V by 4 bases and J by 4 bases, and 8 bases separated the two germline ends. This CDR3 has 13 amino acids. Germline V gene sequence: CDR1 SGHVS, CDR2 FQNEAQ. CDR3 DNA sequence: TGTGCCAGCAGCTCCGCGGGGGGAAACACCATATATTTT. Protein: CASSSAGGNTIYF.

The chain carries TRBV9 and TRBJ2-6; no definite D call. Between the trimmed V and J ends, which lost 3 bases and 0 bases, there was a span of 10 bases. The V gene's germline CDR1 is SGDLS and CDR2 YYNGEE. The CDR3 totals 16 residues. CDR3 region: CASSGYRSSGANVLTF. The CDR3 DNA is TGTGCCAGCAGCGGGTACCGGAGCTCTGGGGCCAACGTCCTGACTTTC.

The chain has TRBV11-3 and TRBJ1-6; D unresolved. This CDR3 contains 14 residues. V was pared by 1 base and J by 14 bases, with 15 bases between. Germline lookup yields CDR1 SGHNT and CDR2 YENEEA. CDR3 loop: CASSLVFPGRSLHF. CDR3 sequence (DNA): TGTGCCAGCAGCTTAGTTTTCCCAGGTCGGTCCCTCCACTTT. The full variable domain, rest sourced from reference TRBV11-3 and TRBJ1-6, is EAGVVQSPRYKIIEKKQPVAFWCNPISGHNTLYWYLQNLGQGPELLIRYENEEAVDDSQLPKDRFSAERLKGVDSTLKIQPAELGDSAVYLCASSLVFPGRSLHFGNGTRLTVT.

This clone was counted a few times. This may stem from a read error, because a much larger clone lies one nucleotide away. In the same sample, other DNA sequences code for this CDR3. The chain uses TRBV11-2 and TRBJ2-2; no clear D. V was trimmed by 0 bases and J by 7 bases, leaving 3 bases between them. The CDR3 extends over 12 amino acids. The germline CDR1 and CDR2 sequences are SGHAT and FQNNGV. The CDR3 DNA follows: TGTGCCAGCAGCTTAGAGGTCGGGGAGCTGTTTTTT. Its protein is CASSLEVGELFF. The whole variable domain, remainder taken from reference TRBV11-2 and TRBJ2-2, is EAGVAQSPRYKIIEKRQSVAFWCNPISGHATLYWYQQILGQGPKLLIQFQNNGVVDDSQLPKDRFSAERLKGVDSTLKIQPAKLEDSAVYLCASSLEVGELFFGEGSRLTVL.

V is TRBV6-1 and J is TRBJ2-2, with D possibly being TRBD1 (6 bases). The CDR3 spans 16 residues. V shed 4 bases and J shed 7 bases, with 19 bases lying between them. Germline-derived CDR1 and CDR2 are MNHNS and SASEGT. The CDR3 coding sequence is TGTGCCAGCAGTGTTCGCGGACAGAAGGGTCACGGGGAGCTGTTTTTT. As protein: CASSVRGQKGHGELFF.

This clone was detected only a few times. This chain joins TRBV7-2 and TRBJ2-5; D may be TRBD2 (6 bases). This CDR3 contains 14 residues. Between the trimmed V and J ends, which lost 5 bases and 2 bases, there was a span of 12 bases. Per germline, CDR1 SGHTA and CDR2 FQGNSA. CDR3: CASSKGGAQETQYF. DNA for the CDR3: TGTGCCAGCAGCAAGGGCGGGGCGCAAGAGACCCAGTACTTC.

This clone was picked up a small number of times. The CDR3 region has the DNA TGTGCCAGCAGCTCCGCGGGGACAGGGGTTAATGAAAAACTGTTTTTT. Translation: CASSSAGTGVNEKLFF. The J gene is TRBJ1-4, the V gene TRBV7-6; TRBD1 matches at 10 bases. Per the germline V gene, CDR1 is SGHVS and CDR2 is FNYEAQ. The CDR3 sequence is 16 residues long. Trimming removed 4 bases from V and 4 bases from J; junction bases left unmatched: 6.

The rearrangement joins TRBV5-8 to TRBJ1-2, with 7 positions matching TRBD1. Germline CDR1 is SGHTS and CDR2 is YDEGEE. The CDR3 has 14 residues. The trim removed 4 bases at V and 6 bases at J, leaving 9 bases unmatched. DNA for the CDR3: TGTGCCAGCAGCCTAGGGGACAGCACCCATGGCTACACCTTC. Translation: CASSLGDSTHGYTF.

This clone was seen only a few times. The chain uses TRBV19 and TRBJ2-5, with unresolved D. CDR1 and CDR2 (germline): LNHDA, SQIVND (reference sequence). The V end was cut by 6 bases, the J end by 5 bases, with 16 bases between. The CDR3 covers 14 residues. The CDR3 region has the DNA TGTGCCAGTAGCAACGACCCCTCGAGCGAGACCCAGTACTTC. It encodes CASSNDPSSETQYF. The variable domain in full, completed from reference TRBV19 and TRBJ2-5, reads DGGITQSPKYLFRKEGQNVTLSCEQNLNHDAMYWYRQDPGQGLRLIYYSQIVNDFQKGDIAEGYSVSREKKESFPLTVTSAQKNPTAFYLCASSNDPSSETQYFGPGTRLLVL.

The chain is built from TRBV9 and TRBJ2-1, with D unclear. V lost 4 bases and J lost 7, with 12 bases in between. Germline CDR1 reads SGDLS; CDR2 reads YYNGEE. This CDR3 has 13 residues. This CDR3 reads CASSPGVGNEQFF. The CDR3 nucleotides are TGTGCCAGCAGCCCAGGAGTAGGAAATGAGCAGTTCTTC.

In this sample, this clone turned up a few times. V is TRBV7-2 and J is TRBJ2-2, with no clear D. Germline-derived CDR1 and CDR2 are SGHTA and FQGNSA. V lost 2 bases to trimming and J lost 7 bases, with 5 bases between them. The CDR3 totals 12 residues. The CDR3 here is CASSLQLGELFF. The CDR3 coding sequence is TGTGCCAGCAGCTTACAACTCGGGGAGCTGTTTTTT.

This clone was counted a few times. The chain links TRBV27 to TRBJ2-5; D tentatively reads TRBD1 or TRBD2 (5 bases each). The germline gives CDR1 MNHEY, CDR2 SMNVEV (reference sequence). This CDR3 has 15 amino acids. V lost 6 bases, J lost 5 bases, and 19 bases lay in between. CDR3: CASSPGGGRWETQYF. The CDR3, as DNA: TGTGCCAGCAGCCCCGGTGGGGGTCGCTGGGAGACCCAGTACTTC.

This clone was observed a few times. The V and J genes are TRBV13 and TRBJ2-7; 12 bases are shared with TRBD2. Germline V gene sequence: CDR1 PRHDT, CDR2 FYEKMQ (reference sequence). The CDR3 runs to 19 residues. V lost 2 bases, J lost 1 base, and 12 bases stayed unmatched. The CDR3 DNA follows: TGTGCCAGCAGCTTACCCCCCTCCGGACTAGCGGGGTCTTCCTACGAGCAGTACTTC. This translates into CASSLPPSGLAGSSYEQYF. Drawing the rest from reference TRBV13 and TRBJ2-7, the complete variable domain is AAGVIQSPRHLIKEKRETATLKCYPIPRHDTVYWYQQGPGQDPQFLISFYEKMQSDKGSIPDRFSAQQFSDYHSELNMSSLELGDSALYFCASSLPPSGLAGSSYEQYFGPGTRLTVT.

This clone was detected many times. The V gene is TRBV7-8, the J gene TRBJ1-6; 8 positions agree with TRBD1. V gave up 5 bases and J gave up 6 bases; unmatched junction bases: 3. The germline CDR1 and CDR2 sequences are SGHVS and FQNEAQ. The CDR3 contains 14 residues. Here the CDR3 DNA reads TGTGCCAGCAGCACAGACAGGGGTAATTCACCCCTCCACTTT. It specifies CASSTDRGNSPLHF.

This clone has a handful of counts. The rearrangement joins TRBV11-3 to TRBJ2-1, with D possibly TRBD2 on 5 matching bases. Trimming removed 4 bases at V and 10 bases at J, with 17 bases between. CDR1 is SGHNT and CDR2 is YENEEA in the germline V gene. CDR3 length: 14 residues. The CDR3 loop reads CASSSRATSDEQFF. CDR3 in DNA: TGTGCCAGCAGCTCCCGGGCCACTAGTGACGAGCAGTTCTTC.

The chain links TRBV9 to TRBJ2-1; possibly TRBD1 or TRBD2 for D (5 bases each). With 4 bases removed from V and 7 bases from J, the gap between germline ends came to 12 bases. This CDR3 contains 13 residues. Germline lookup yields CDR1 SGDLS and CDR2 YYNGEE. The CDR3: CASSPEGLNEQFF. The CDR3 nucleotides are TGTGCCAGCAGCCCCGAGGGGCTTAATGAGCAGTTCTTC.

This chain connects TRBV7-9 to TRBJ2-1, with D possibly being TRBD1 (6 bases). Germline V gene sequence: CDR1 SEHNR, CDR2 FQNEAQ (reference sequence). CDR3 length: 16 residues. Deletions cut 0 bases from V and 1 base from J, with 10 bases between. The CDR3 region has the DNA TGTGCCAGCAGCTTAGCGGCAGGGGTTTCCTACAATGAGCAGTTCTTC. This sequence encodes CASSLAAGVSYNEQFF. Based on the CDR3 plus reference TRBV7-9 and TRBJ2-1, the full variable domain is DTGVSQNPRHKITKRGQNVTFRCDPISEHNRLYWYRQTLGQGPEFLTYFQNEAQLEKSRLLSDRFSAERPKGSFSTLEIQRTEQGDSAMYLCASSLAAGVSYNEQFFGPGTRLTVL.